Listed below are T cell receptor beta chains from one sample, sequenced in a study of response to subunit inactivated influenza vaccine. In TCRdb, the RT-PCR reads were re-called with MiXCR into one record per CDR3 protein. The data show some 550,000 distinct CDR3 sequences, with approximately 24% seen just once and around 2.8% held by the top ten. The sample also formed part of further work on T cells expressing NK-cell markers.

This material consisted of CD4+ T cells sorted from PBMCs, taken 12 days after vaccination. The source is a man aged 50 or older who received an inactivated influenza vaccine. The CDR3 runs from the conserved cysteine through the conserved F or W.

j_gene	v_gene	CDR3aa
TRBJ1-2	TRBV29-1	CSVADTVGRSRNYGYTF
TRBJ2-5	TRBV29-1	CSYRGTGETQYF
TRBJ2-3	TRBV5-1	CASSLAGAGVADTQYF
TRBJ2-1	TRBV7-9	CASSLIFSGFGDNEQFF
TRBJ1-1	TRBV6-6	CASSYPVKTEAFF
TRBJ1-4	TRBV20-1	CSATLRDGRRGANEKLFF
TRBJ2-7	TRBV24-1	CATSDGTGGRDTIYEQYF
TRBJ1-1	TRBV20-1	CSARGYLLGPAFF
TRBJ2-2	TRBV5-1	CASSLTTGTGELFF
TRBJ1-2	TRBV27	CASKFGQGVRGYTF
TRBJ2-7	TRBV10-3	CAISDLGTAETSSYEQYF
TRBJ1-2	TRBV5-1	CASSLENYGYTF
TRBJ1-5	TRBV4-3	CASSQERGNQPQHF
TRBJ2-1	TRBV28	CASSLMGLAVYEQFF
TRBJ1-5	TRBV20-1	CSANTGDQPQHF
TRBJ2-4	TRBV21-1	CASSKGWSGIAKNIQYF
TRBJ2-7	TRBV25-1	CASSRAGGFHEQYF
TRBJ2-1	TRBV19	CASTLGQGALNEQFF
TRBJ2-1	TRBV4-1	CASSQDRTGTSGRPRNNEQFF
TRBJ2-2	TRBV12-3/TRBV12-4	CASRIDEWTGFGELFF
TRBJ2-3	TRBV7-2	CASSRDRASSTDTQYF
TRBJ2-4	TRBV5-5	CASSQGVENIQYF